This T cell receptor beta chain originates from a study of T-cell memory formation after mild COVID-19 (dated by TCRdb to 2020 to 2023). Study-level background: TCR sequence clusters from the two donors were found to be largely donor specific. Two young, previously healthy adult volunteers made up the cohort, one male and one female. T-cell clones expanding and contracting after mild COVID-19 in two donors were tracked by longitudinal TCRalpha and TCRbeta repertoire sequencing. Paper-wide results and their limitations: Only a couple of mild cases were covered by the study, and larger cohorts that include severe cases with pre-infection samples were considered necessary. Contracting CD4+ clones were located mainly in the CM and EM memory subsets, whereas CD8+ clones were found to be enriched in EMRA. Clones that contracted from day 15 to 85 showed balanced CD4/CD8 phenotypes, whereas a second wave of clones that expanded from day 15 to 37 leaned towards CD4+. SARS-CoV-2 specificity was not confirmed for the second-wave clones peaking on day 37. The detection of some responding clones in pre-infection memory suggests that pre-existing cross-reactive memory T cells joined the SARS-CoV-2 response.

Ficoll-Paque density gradient centrifugation was used to isolate PBMCs. This clonotype was found a few times. There is no known antigen for this receptor. The input lacks base qualities; no much larger clone sits a single base away. These reads were obtained on an Illumina NovaSeq 6000. cDNA libraries for TCRalpha and TCRbeta were prepared by 5'RACE using constant-segment primers, with sample barcodes and unique molecular identifiers added. RNA was extracted from every sample with Trizol reagent. Amplification of the libraries took two PCR steps, and the second step added a second sample barcode plus Illumina TruSeq adapters. Sequencing of libraries was performed on an Illumina NovaSeq with 2 x 150 bp paired-end reads. For the original study's pipeline: The reads were demultiplexed and collapsed into UMI-guided consensus sequences using migec v1.2.7. With mixcr v2.1.11, UMI consensuses were aligned to TRA and TRB V and J templates and assembled into clonotypes. A clonotype was counted as expanded or contracted only when both edgeR and NoisET called the clonotype significant, with the noise models trained on biological replicates. For edgeR calls, a false discovery rate-adjusted p below 0.01 and a log2 fold-change threshold of 1 were applied. As an exploratory analysis of dynamics, PCA with hierarchical clustering was applied to max-normalized trajectories of the 1000 most abundant clonotypes. Separately sequenced CD4+ and CD8+ repertoires were used to assign the CD4 or CD8 phenotype of responding clones. In-frame beta chains were kept once TCRdb had trimmed the public reads at Q25 with fastp and called clones with MiXCR. Entries that share a CDR3 protein sequence are merged under the most common genes and DNA. TCRdb, not the authors, supplied the V and J calls. The table for this sample lists 350,000 to 500,000 distinct CDR3 sequences; approximately 20% of them were counted only once. Clones ranked in the top ten supply approximately 8.4% of the sample.

Based on the germline V gene, the CDR1 and CDR2 sequences are MGHRA and YSYEKL. Between the V and J ends, shortened by 1 base and 2 bases respectively, the junction contains 6 bases. The CDR3 numbers 14 residues from cysteine through phenylalanine. Here the CDR3 DNA is all that survives: 42 bases in frame from base 1. Sequencing was carried out using PBMCs or a T cell subset sorted from them (not recorded which). This TCR derives from an adult woman who had mild COVID-19 (a few samples of this study predate the infection). The sample titles of this study are shuffled in the database, so cell type and time point are left out; the donor was told from shared clones. This sequence uses TRBV4-1 and TRBJ1-5; the D segment cannot be called with confidence. The CDR3 reads as follows: CASSQVVGNQPQHF. The bases read TGCGCCAGCAGCCAAGTGGTAGGCAATCAGCCCCAGCATTTT.